This T cell receptor beta chain derives from a study of control samples from healthy donors and cancer patients. Some clones are missing from TCRdb's copy, which holds only in-frame ones; the method was immunoSEQ multiplex PCR. The sample lists over 85,000 clones, about 91% seen once, with 2% to 2.5% in the top ten. In germline, CDR1 is ENHRY, CDR2 SYGVKD. The length of the CDR3 is 16 residues. V lost 2 bases, J lost 2 bases, and 5 bases stayed unmatched. The gene calls are TRBV10-3 and TRBJ1-5; TRBD1 matches at 8 bases. This clonotype was obtained from a young woman in good health. Material: blood. As DNA, the CDR3 is TGTGCCATCAGTGAGGGACAGGGATCTGGCAATCAGCCCCAGCATTTT. Translation: CAISEGQGSGNQPQHF.